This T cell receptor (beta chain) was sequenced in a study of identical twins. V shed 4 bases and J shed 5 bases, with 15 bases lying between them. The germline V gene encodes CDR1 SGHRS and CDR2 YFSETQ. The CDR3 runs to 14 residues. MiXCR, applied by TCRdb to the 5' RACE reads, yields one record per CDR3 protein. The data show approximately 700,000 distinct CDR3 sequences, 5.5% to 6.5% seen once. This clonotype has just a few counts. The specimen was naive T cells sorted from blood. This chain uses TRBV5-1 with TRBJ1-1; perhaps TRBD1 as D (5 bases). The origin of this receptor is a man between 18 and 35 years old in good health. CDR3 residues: CASSKGRGETEAFF. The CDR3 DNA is TGCGCCAGCAGCAAGGGACGGGGGGAGACTGAAGCTTTCTTT. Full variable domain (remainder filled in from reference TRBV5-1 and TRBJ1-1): KAGVTQTPRYLIKTRGQQVTLSCSPISGHRSVSWYQQTPGQGLQFLFEYFSETQRNKGNFPGRFSGRQFSNSRSEMNVSTLELGDSALYLCASSKGRGETEAFFGQGTRLTVV.